This is a list of T cell receptor beta chains from one sample in a study of shared clonotypes between healthy human individuals. Measured with immunoSEQ multiplex PCR; TCRdb has only the in-frame clones, and not every one. In the table there are 500,000 to 650,000 clones, around 80% of which are singletons. Material for sequencing was PBMCs. The receptors shown here come from a woman aged 35 to 49 in good health. Some clones in this sample may be carry-over from other donors' samples. Each CDR3 is given with its conserved first and last residue. The order of the fields is J gene, clone size, V gene, D gene, CDR3 DNA, CDR3 protein. D genes are given only for firm matches. The listing skips clone size in some rows; elsewhere it reads once, few, many or a size class.

TRBJ2-6 | - | TRBV9 | TRBD1 | TGTGCCAGCAGCGTAGGTTCAGGGGGCGCTGGGGCCAACGTCCTGACTTTC | CASSVGSGGAGANVLTF
TRBJ2-2 | - | TRBV18 | TRBD1 | TGTGCCAGCTCATCCGACAGGGGCACCGGGGAGCTGTTTTTT | CASSSDRGTGELFF
TRBJ2-3 | - | TRBV28 | - | TGTGCCAGCAGTCTCCCGGGGATGGTGCAAGATACGCAGTATTTT | CASSLPGMVQDTQYF
TRBJ1-1 | once | TRBV5-6 | - | TGTGCCAGCAGCTTTACACAGAACACTGAAGCTTTCTTT | CASSFTQNTEAFF
TRBJ2-7 | - | TRBV27 | - | TGTGCCAGCAGATCACGGGACATTTCCTCCTACGAGCAGTACTTC | CASRSRDISSYEQYF
TRBJ2-7 | - | TRBV29-1 | - | TGCAGCGTTGCGGACAGCTACGAGCAGTACTTC | CSVADSYEQYF
TRBJ1-2 | - | TRBV14 | - | TGTGCCAGCAGCCAAGATGTGTCCGGGATGGATGGCTACACCTTC | CASSQDVSGMDGYTF
TRBJ2-7 | - | TRBV4-1 | - | TGCGCCAGCAGCGGAACTCCGGGACGGACTGATGGCTACGAGCAGTACTTC | CASSGTPGRTDGYEQYF
TRBJ1-3 | - | TRBV28 | TRBD1 | TGTGCCAGCAGTGCGGGACAGGTCTCTGGAAACACCATATATTTT | CASSAGQVSGNTIYF
TRBJ1-2 | once | TRBV5-1 | TRBD1 | TGCGCCAGCAGCTTGGGGGACAGGATGAATGGCTACACCTTC | CASSLGDRMNGYTF